What follows is one T cell receptor beta chain and its context. The antigen is not known. This sample is part of a study of early T cells in non-severe SARS-CoV-2 infection. Study information: Unpaired chains resulted from sequencing bulk RNA of unsorted whole blood.

Looked up from germline, CDR1 is MDHEN and CDR2 is SYDVKM. CDR3 length: 14 residues. V lost 6 bases to trimming and J lost 7 bases; unmatched junction nucleotides: 11. Study-wide findings and caveats: In VDJdb matching, anti-spike CD8 responses were favored while private and CD4 specificities went missing.

Researchers tagged individual cDNA molecules with unique molecular identifiers. TCRdb analysed the 5' RACE reads with MiXCR anew, one entry per CDR3 protein. The sample lists around 84,000 distinct CDR3 sequences; over 10% were seen once. The chain joins TRBV28 to TRBJ1-2; TRBD1 matches at 7 bases. The sequence derives from an adult who was a healthcare worker with PCR-confirmed SARS-CoV-2 infection or an uninfected control (not recorded which). The material sequenced was whole blood. The CDR3 sequence is CASRWTGPTGGYTF. CDR3 DNA: TGTGCCAGCAGATGGACAGGACCAACTGGTGGCTACACCTTC.